This T cell receptor (beta chain) was obtained from a study of blood T cell repertoires in COVID-19. Study overall: The United States, Italy and Spain were the sources of the acute and convalescent COVID-19 samples. PBMCs, B-cell-depleted T cells, or T cells were the source of the cDNA or gDNA that made up the material.

V was trimmed by 4 bases and J by 4 bases, leaving 16 bases between them. The V gene's germline CDR1 is LGHDT and CDR2 YNNKEL (reference sequence). This CDR3 spans 16 amino acids. As originally analysed: Cell counts per sample came from amplifying reference gene primers. Assay: immunoSEQ multiplex PCR; the TCRdb copy retains only in-frame clones and omits some. V and J calls and clone size are given by that table; D and trimming were obtained from the DNA. The data contain more than 100,000 clones, approximately 81% of them singletons. This TCR came from a woman in her twenties or thirties who had recovered from COVID-19. The sequenced sample was peripheral blood. The chain combines TRBV3-1 (or the pseudogene TRBV3-2) with TRBJ2-2, with D uncertain. CDR3 amino acids: CASSPRSPSGTGELFF. The CDR3 DNA sequence: TGTGCCAGCAGCCCCCGCTCCCCGTCGGGCACCGGGGAGCTGTTTTTT.